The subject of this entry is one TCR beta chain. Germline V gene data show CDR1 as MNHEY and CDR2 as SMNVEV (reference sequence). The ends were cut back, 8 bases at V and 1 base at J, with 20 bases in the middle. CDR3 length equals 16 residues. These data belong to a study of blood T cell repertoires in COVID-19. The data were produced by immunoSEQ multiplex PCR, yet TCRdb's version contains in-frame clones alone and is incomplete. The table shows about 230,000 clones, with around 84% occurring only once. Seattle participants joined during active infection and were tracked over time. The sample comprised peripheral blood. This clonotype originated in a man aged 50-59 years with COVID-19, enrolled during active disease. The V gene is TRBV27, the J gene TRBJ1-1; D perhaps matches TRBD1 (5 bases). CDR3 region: CASAHMISGQNTEAFF. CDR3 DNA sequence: TGTGCCAGCGCCCATATGATCTCCGGACAGAACACTGAAGCTTTCTTT.